Below are 24 T cell receptor beta chains sequenced from a single sample in a study of Graves' ophthalmopathy and Graves' hyperthyroidism (dated by TCRdb to 2016 to 2019). Sequencing instrument: Illumina HiSeq 2000. For repertoire sequencing, the TCR beta CDR3 regions were amplified from RNA transcripts. The first round was an RT-PCR using HTBI primers with the Qiagen OneStep RT-PCR kit, and this first round was followed by a second-round multiplex PCR, then size selection and purification. Starting from the raw public reads, TCRdb applied fastp trimming at Q25, assembled clones with MiXCR and retained in-frame beta chains. Merged by CDR3 protein, the rows form single entries marked with the most common genes and DNA. The sample contains about 210,000 distinct CDR3 sequences, over 25% of them found a single time. Over 7.5% of the sample rests with the top ten. Material: peripheral blood. Receptor source: a man aged 50-59 years with Graves' ophthalmopathy. Donor details come from another sample of the same person, matched by shared clones.

This clonotype was seen many times. The V call is TRBV28, the J call TRBJ2-2, with TRBD2 as a possible D gene (5 bases). Trimming took 5 bases from V and 6 from J, leaving 10 bases between them. CDR3 length: 13 residues. Germline lookup yields CDR1 MDHEN and CDR2 SYDVKM. The chain's CDR3 is CASSRGNPGELFF. The CDR3 nucleotides are TGTGCCAGCAGTCGGGGAAATCCCGGGGAGCTGTTTTTT.

This sequence joins TRBV9 and TRBJ1-1; TRBD1 might be the D (6 bases). With 4 bases removed from V and 1 base from J, the gap between germline ends came to 14 bases. Germline lookup yields CDR1 SGDLS and CDR2 YYNGEE. The CDR3 has 15 residues. DNA for the CDR3: TGTGCCAGCAGCACCGGACAGCCAGGGAACACTGAAGCTTTCTTT. This sequence encodes CASSTGQPGNTEAFF.

The chain uses TRBV11-2 and TRBJ2-7; no firm D call. The V end lost 5 bases, the J end lost 0 bases, and 14 bases lay between the germline ends. This CDR3 has 15 residues. Germline V gene data show CDR1 as SGHAT and CDR2 as FQNNGV. The CDR3 DNA follows: TGTGCCAGCAGCGCCGCGAAGGGCACCTCCTACGAGCAGTACTTC. It codes for CASSAAKGTSYEQYF.

This clonotype was recorded at least ten times. The chain joins TRBV19 to TRBJ2-7; no firm D call. This CDR3 spans 16 amino acids. Trimming left V 1 base short and J 2 bases short, with 15 bases between. Germline values: CDR1 LNHDA, CDR2 SQIVND (reference sequence). CDR3 DNA sequence: TGTGCCAGTAGTATAGGAGAGGCCAACCCTCCCTACGAGCAGTACTTC. Its translation: CASSIGEANPPYEQYF. The variable domain in full, completed from reference TRBV19 and TRBJ2-7, reads DGGITQSPKYLFRKEGQNVTLSCEQNLNHDAMYWYRQDPGQGLRLIYYSQIVNDFQKGDIAEGYSVSREKKESFPLTVTSAQKNPTAFYLCASSIGEANPPYEQYFGPGTRLTVT.

In its sample, this clonotype was seen many times. The CDR3 DNA reads TGCAGTGCTAGCCTTCCTCAGCGGGGGTACCAAGAGACCCAGTACTTC. Residues: CSASLPQRGYQETQYF. The J gene is TRBJ2-5, the V gene TRBV20-1, with 8 bases aligning to TRBD2. Trimming cost V 3 bases and J 0 bases; bases outside gene matches: 9. CDR1 DFQATT and CDR2 SNEGSKA come from the germline V gene (reference sequence). This CDR3 contains 16 residues.

This clonotype was counted a few times. CDR3 sequence reads: CASRGGNGETQYF. The CDR3 DNA is TGTGCCAGTAGAGGGGGAAACGGGGAGACCCAGTACTTC. The chain is built from TRBV19 and TRBJ2-5; D might be TRBD1 (6 bases). Germline V gene sequence: CDR1 LNHDA, CDR2 SQIVND (reference sequence). The CDR3 sequence is 13 residues long. Between the trimmed V and J ends, which lost 6 bases and 5 bases, there was a span of 13 bases.

The chain uses TRBV12-3 or TRBV12-4 and TRBJ2-5, with 8 nucleotides matching TRBD2. The ends lost 8 bases at V and 5 bases at J; junction bases unmatched: 4. The CDR3 has 12 amino acids. The CDR3 DNA is TGTGCCAGCCTGTCGGGGGGGGAGACCCAGTACTTC. Protein sequence: CASLSGGETQYF.

This clonotype was picked up many times. The chain recombines TRBV6-5 with TRBJ1-1; TRBD1 might be the D (5 bases). In germline, CDR1 is MNHEY, CDR2 SVGAGI. The V end was cut by 6 bases, the J end by 4 bases, with 12 bases between. The CDR3 is 13 residues long. CDR3 residues: CASRYQGGTEAFF. Written as DNA, the CDR3 is TGTGCCAGCAGGTACCAGGGCGGCACTGAAGCTTTCTTT.

This clonotype was observed at least ten times. The chain combines TRBV19 with TRBJ2-5; D is unclear. The CDR3 spans 12 residues. Germline assignment: CDR1 LNHDA and CDR2 SQIVND (reference sequence). V gave up 3 bases and J gave up 5 bases, with 7 bases separating them. The CDR3 coding sequence is TGTGCCAGTAGTATGGCCCGGGAGACCCAGTACTTC. The encoded protein is CASSMARETQYF. Full variable domain (remainder filled in from reference TRBV19 and TRBJ2-5): DGGITQSPKYLFRKEGQNVTLSCEQNLNHDAMYWYRQDPGQGLRLIYYSQIVNDFQKGDIAEGYSVSREKKESFPLTVTSAQKNPTAFYLCASSMARETQYFGPGTRLLVL.

At least ten counts were recorded for this clonotype. The rearrangement uses TRBV19 and TRBJ1-2, with 7 bases aligning to TRBD1. The CDR3 length is 14 residues. CDR1 and CDR2 from the germline V gene are LNHDA and SQIVND (reference sequence). J was trimmed by 2 bases and V by 6 bases; bases with no gene match: 6. DNA of the CDR3: TGTGCCAGTAGAACCCCACAGGGGAACTATGGCTACACCTTC. Its translation is CASRTPQGNYGYTF. The full variable domain, in which reference TRBV19 and TRBJ1-2 provide the parts outside the CDR3, is DGGITQSPKYLFRKEGQNVTLSCEQNLNHDAMYWYRQDPGQGLRLIYYSQIVNDFQKGDIAEGYSVSREKKESFPLTVTSAQKNPTAFYLCASRTPQGNYGYTFGSGTRLTVV.

J is TRBJ2-5 and V is TRBV11-1; 10 bases match TRBD1. J gave up 2 bases and V 0 bases, and 6 bases lay outside the gene matches. Germline CDR1 reads SGHAT; CDR2 reads FQDESV (reference sequence). CDR3 length: 17 amino acids. Here the CDR3 reads CASSLATTGGFQETQYF. In DNA form, the CDR3 reads TGTGCCAGCAGCTTAGCGACGACAGGGGGCTTTCAAGAGACCCAGTACTTC.

The chain carries TRBV28 and TRBJ1-5, with D uncertain. This CDR3 contains 13 residues. The V end was cut by 2 bases, the J end by 4 bases, with 6 bases between. CDR1 and CDR2 (germline): MDHEN, SYDVKM. The CDR3 is CASSLEFNQPQHF. For the CDR3, the DNA is TGTGCCAGCAGTTTAGAGTTTAATCAGCCCCAGCATTTT.

There are many counts of this clonotype. The chain combines TRBV5-1 with TRBJ1-1; maybe TRBD1 (5 bases). Between the trimmed V and J ends, which lost 5 bases and 4 bases, there was a span of 18 bases. Germline V lookup: CDR1 SGHRS, CDR2 YFSETQ. This CDR3 contains 15 residues. CDR3 protein: CASRLSGTWGTEAFF. CDR3 sequence (DNA): TGCGCCAGCAGATTAAGCGGGACCTGGGGCACTGAAGCTTTCTTT.

This clonotype was recorded at least ten times. V is TRBV27 and J is TRBJ1-1; D may be TRBD1 (6 bases). The CDR3 spans 14 residues. V was pared by 8 bases and J by 6 bases, with 19 bases between. Germline CDR1 is MNHEY and CDR2 is SMNVEV (reference sequence). The DNA for the CDR3 is TGTGCCAGCGGACCCTCGACAGGAGTACCTGAAGCTTTCTTT. It specifies CASGPSTGVPEAFF.

Ten or more counts support this clonotype. This chain links TRBV12-3 or TRBV12-4 with TRBJ2-7, with D possibly being TRBD2 (5 bases). The CDR3 totals 15 residues. Trimming took 3 bases from V and 1 from J, leaving 13 bases between them. This CDR3 reads CASSFFAGDSYEQYF. The CDR3 bases are TGTGCCAGCAGTTTTTTCGCCGGGGATTCCTACGAGCAGTACTTC.

The chain uses TRBV7-9 and TRBJ2-7; D unresolved. V was clipped by 4 bases and J by 3 bases, with 16 bases between them. The CDR3 extends over 15 amino acids. Germline CDR1 reads SEHNR; CDR2 reads FQNEAQ (reference sequence). The CDR3, as DNA: TGTGCCAGCAGCTCACCGAGTTGGGCGGACTACGAGCAGTACTTC. Its translation is CASSSPSWADYEQYF.

This clonotype appeared many times. The V call is TRBV14, the J call TRBJ2-7; D uncertain. This CDR3 has 15 residues. The V gene's germline CDR1 is SGHDN and CDR2 FVKESK. The germline V and J ends were trimmed by 1 base and 3 bases, with 13 bases remaining between them. In nucleotides, the CDR3 is TGTGCCAGCAGCCAAGTTGGGGTGTCAGGCTACGAGCAGTACTTC. Translation gives CASSQVGVSGYEQYF.

In its sample, this clonotype was seen many times. V gene TRBV6-5 combines with J gene TRBJ1-2, with TRBD1 identical over 12 bases. Per germline, CDR1 MNHEY and CDR2 SVGAGI. Trimming took 2 bases from V and 8 from J; bases not matched to a gene: 3. The CDR3 runs to 14 residues. CDR3 amino acids: CASSYGTGGLGYTF. In DNA form, the CDR3 reads TGTGCCAGCAGTTACGGGACAGGGGGCTTAGGCTACACCTTC.

This clonotype was counted ten times or more. The chain combines TRBV7-8 with TRBJ2-7, with D perhaps TRBD2 (6 bases). Trimming shortened V by 0 bases and J by 6 bases, and 12 bases separated the two germline ends. The CDR3 extends over 14 amino acids. Germline V gene data show CDR1 as SGHVS and CDR2 as FQNEAQ. CDR3 coding DNA: TGTGCCAGCAGCTTAGCCGGGTACGGGGGCGAGCAGTACTTC. It codes for CASSLAGYGGEQYF.

This rearrangement joins TRBV2 to TRBJ2-7; TRBD1 matches 7 bases. V gave up 6 bases and J gave up 6 bases; unmatched junction bases: 8. The CDR3 extends over 13 amino acids. Germline CDR1 SNHLY, CDR2 FYNNEI. CDR3 in DNA: TGTGCCAGCAGGCGCCGGGACAGTCGCGAGCAGTACTTC. Translated: CASRRRDSREQYF.

This clonotype was seen at least ten times. The V call is TRBV10-3, the J call TRBJ1-1; 7 nucleotides line up with TRBD1. The CDR3 is 17 residues long. CDR1 and CDR2 from the germline V gene are ENHRY and SYGVKD. V shed 2 bases and J 0 bases; nucleotides not matched to a gene: 9. The CDR3 DNA sequence: TGTGCCATCAGTGAGGGGCAGGGGGTCCCCATGAACACTGAAGCTTTCTTT. This gives the protein CAISEGQGVPMNTEAFF.

This clonotype has at least ten counts. This rearrangement joins TRBV12-5 to TRBJ2-2; D unclear. Per germline, CDR1 LGHNT and CDR2 FRNRAP. This CDR3 spans 15 amino acids. Trimming cost V 5 bases and J 4 bases, with 14 bases left between them. Written as DNA, the CDR3 is TGTGCTAGTGGTCCTACAACGCAGGTCACCGGGGAGCTGTTTTTT. Its translation is CASGPTTQVTGELFF.

This clonotype was seen repeatedly, ten times or more. The chain couples TRBV29-1 to TRBJ2-7; D could derive from TRBD1 or TRBD2 (6 bases each). Germline assignment: CDR1 SQVTM and CDR2 ANQGSEA. V lost 4 bases and J lost 6, with 13 bases in between. The CDR3 contains 12 residues. The DNA of the CDR3 is TGCAGCGTTGTTTGGGGGGCGAGCGAGCAGTACTTC. It codes for CSVVWGASEQYF.

In its sample, this clonotype was seen many times. The J gene is TRBJ2-2, the V gene TRBV5-1, with 7 bases fitting TRBD2. Germline assignment: CDR1 SGHRS and CDR2 YFSETQ. This CDR3 region has 15 residues. With 0 bases clipped from V and 1 base from J, the junction kept 0 bases outside the gene matches. The CDR3: CASSLGGRNTGELFF. CDR3 nucleotides: TGCGCCAGCAGCTTGGGCGGGAGGAACACCGGGGAGCTGTTTTTT. The whole variable domain, filled in from reference TRBV5-1 and TRBJ2-2, reads KAGVTQTPRYLIKTRGQQVTLSCSPISGHRSVSWYQQTPGQGLQFLFEYFSETQRNKGNFPGRFSGRQFSNSRSEMNVSTLELGDSALYLCASSLGGRNTGELFFGEGSRLTVL.